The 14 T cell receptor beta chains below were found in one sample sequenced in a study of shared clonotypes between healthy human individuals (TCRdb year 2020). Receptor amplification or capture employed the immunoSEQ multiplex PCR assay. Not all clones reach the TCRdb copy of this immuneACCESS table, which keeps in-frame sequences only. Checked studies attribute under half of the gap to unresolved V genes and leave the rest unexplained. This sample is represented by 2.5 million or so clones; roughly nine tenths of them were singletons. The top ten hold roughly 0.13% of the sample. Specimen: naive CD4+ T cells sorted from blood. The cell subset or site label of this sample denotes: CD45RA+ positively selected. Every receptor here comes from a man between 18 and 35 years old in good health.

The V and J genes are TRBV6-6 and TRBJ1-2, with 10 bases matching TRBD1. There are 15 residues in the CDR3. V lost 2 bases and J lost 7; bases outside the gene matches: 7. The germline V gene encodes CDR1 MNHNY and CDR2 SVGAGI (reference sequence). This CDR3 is CASSYTDRGRGGYTF. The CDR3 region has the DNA TGTGCCAGCAGTTACACCGACAGGGGGCGAGGTGGCTACACCTTC.

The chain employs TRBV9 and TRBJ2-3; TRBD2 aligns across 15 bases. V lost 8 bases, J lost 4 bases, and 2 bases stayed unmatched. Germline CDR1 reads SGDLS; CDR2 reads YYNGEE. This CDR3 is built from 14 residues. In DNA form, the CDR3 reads TGTGCCAGTGGACTAGCGGGAGGGTCAGATACGCAGTATTTT. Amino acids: CASGLAGGSDTQYF.

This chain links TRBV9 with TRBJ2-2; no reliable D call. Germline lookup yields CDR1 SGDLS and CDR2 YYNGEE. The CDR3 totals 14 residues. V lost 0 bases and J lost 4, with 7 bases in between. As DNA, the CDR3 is TGTGCCAGCAGCGTAGCAAAGGTCACCGGGGAGCTGTTTTTT. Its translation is CASSVAKVTGELFF.

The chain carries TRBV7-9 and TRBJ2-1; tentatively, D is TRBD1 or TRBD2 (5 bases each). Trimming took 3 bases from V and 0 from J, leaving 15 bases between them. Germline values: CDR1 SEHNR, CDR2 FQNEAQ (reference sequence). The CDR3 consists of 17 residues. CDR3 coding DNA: TGTGCCAGCAGCTTTGGTTTCGGGGCAAGCTCCTACAATGAGCAGTTCTTC. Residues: CASSFGFGASSYNEQFF.

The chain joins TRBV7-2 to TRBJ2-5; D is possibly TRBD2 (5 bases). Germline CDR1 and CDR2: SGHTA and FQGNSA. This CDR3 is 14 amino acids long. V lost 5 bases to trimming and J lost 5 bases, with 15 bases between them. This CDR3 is CASSLRRPGETQYF. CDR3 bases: TGTGCCAGCAGCCTGCGGAGGCCCGGGGAGACCCAGTACTTC. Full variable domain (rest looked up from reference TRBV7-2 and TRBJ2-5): GAGVSQSPSNKVTEKGKDVELRCDPISGHTALYWYRQSLGQGLEFLIYFQGNSAPDKSGLPSDRFSAERTGGSVSTLTIQRTQQEDSAVYLCASSLRRPGETQYFGPGTRLLVL.

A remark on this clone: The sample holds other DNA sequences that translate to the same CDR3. In nucleotides, the CDR3 is TGTGCCAGCAGCGTAACAGGGGGTAACGAAAAACTGTTTTTT. Encoded protein: CASSVTGGNEKLFF. The chain combines TRBV9 with TRBJ1-4; TRBD1 matches 8 bases. The CDR3 runs to 14 residues. Germline V gene lookup returns CDR1 SGDLS and CDR2 YYNGEE. J lost 8 bases, V lost 1 base, and 4 bases had no gene match.

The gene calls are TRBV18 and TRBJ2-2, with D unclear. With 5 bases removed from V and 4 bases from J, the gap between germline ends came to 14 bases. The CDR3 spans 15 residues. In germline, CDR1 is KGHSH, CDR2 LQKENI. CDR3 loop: CASSDTLIPTGELFF. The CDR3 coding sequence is TGTGCCAGCTCAGACACTCTTATCCCCACCGGGGAGCTGTTTTTT.

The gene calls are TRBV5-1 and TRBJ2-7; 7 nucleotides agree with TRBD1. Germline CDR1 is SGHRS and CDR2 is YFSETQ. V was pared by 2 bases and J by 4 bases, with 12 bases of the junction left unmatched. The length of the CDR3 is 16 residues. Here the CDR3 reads CASSFETDREMYEQYF. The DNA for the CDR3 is TGCGCCAGCAGCTTCGAAACCGACAGGGAAATGTACGAGCAGTACTTC. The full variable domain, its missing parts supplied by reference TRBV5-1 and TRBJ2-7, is KAGVTQTPRYLIKTRGQQVTLSCSPISGHRSVSWYQQTPGQGLQFLFEYFSETQRNKGNFPGRFSGRQFSNSRSEMNVSTLELGDSALYLCASSFETDREMYEQYFGPGTRLTVT.

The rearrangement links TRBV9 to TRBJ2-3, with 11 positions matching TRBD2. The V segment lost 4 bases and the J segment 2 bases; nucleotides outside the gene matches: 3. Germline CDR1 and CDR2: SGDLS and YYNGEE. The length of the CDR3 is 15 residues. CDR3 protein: CASSPSGRYTDTQYF. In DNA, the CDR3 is TGTGCCAGCAGCCCTAGCGGGAGGTACACAGATACGCAGTATTTT.

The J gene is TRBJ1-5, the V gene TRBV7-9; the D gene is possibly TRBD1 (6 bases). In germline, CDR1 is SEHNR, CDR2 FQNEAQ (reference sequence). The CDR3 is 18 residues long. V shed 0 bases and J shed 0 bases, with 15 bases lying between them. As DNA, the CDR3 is TGTGCCAGCAGCTTAGCGAGTTGGGGGGCGAGTAGCAATCAGCCCCAGCATTTT. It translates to CASSLASWGASSNQPQHF.

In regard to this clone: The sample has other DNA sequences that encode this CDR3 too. The CDR3 region is CASSLGLAGLTDTQYF. The CDR3 DNA follows: TGTGCCAGCAGCTTAGGACTAGCGGGCCTCACAGATACGCAGTATTTT. V is TRBV7-2 and J is TRBJ2-3; 10 nucleotides align to TRBD2. This CDR3 is built from 16 residues. The junction had 3 bases not matched to a gene; V was cut back by 1 base and J by 2 bases. Germline assignment: CDR1 SGHTA and CDR2 FQGNSA.

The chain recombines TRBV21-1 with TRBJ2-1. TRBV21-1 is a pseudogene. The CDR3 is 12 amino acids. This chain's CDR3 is CASSSFFPEQFF. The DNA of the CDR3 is TGTGCCAGCAGTTCTTTCTTCCCAGAGCAGTTCTTC.

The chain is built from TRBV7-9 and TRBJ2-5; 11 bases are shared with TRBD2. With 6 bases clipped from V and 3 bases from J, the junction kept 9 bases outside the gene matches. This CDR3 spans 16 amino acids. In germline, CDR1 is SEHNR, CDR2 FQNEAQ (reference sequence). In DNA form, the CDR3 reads TGTGCCAGCAGTCTAGCGGGGGGCGGTAGAGAAGAGACCCAGTACTTC. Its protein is CASSLAGGGREETQYF.

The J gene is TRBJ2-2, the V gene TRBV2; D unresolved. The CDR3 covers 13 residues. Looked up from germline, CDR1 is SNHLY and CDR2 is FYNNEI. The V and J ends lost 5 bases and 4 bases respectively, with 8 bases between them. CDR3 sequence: CASSWQLTGELFF. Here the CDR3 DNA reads TGTGCCAGCAGTTGGCAACTCACCGGGGAGCTGTTTTTT.